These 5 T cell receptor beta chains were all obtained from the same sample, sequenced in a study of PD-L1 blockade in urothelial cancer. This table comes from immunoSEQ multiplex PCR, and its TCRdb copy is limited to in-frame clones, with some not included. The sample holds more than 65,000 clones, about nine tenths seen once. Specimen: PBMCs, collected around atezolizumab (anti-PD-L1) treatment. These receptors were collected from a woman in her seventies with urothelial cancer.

The CDR3 spells CASSSPGQGTDTQYF. The CDR3 nucleotides are TGTGCCAGCAGTTCCCCGGGACAGGGGACAGATACGCAGTATTTT. The chain links TRBV28 to TRBJ2-3; 10 nucleotides agree with TRBD1. The CDR3 is 15 amino acids. The junction had 4 bases not matched to a gene; V was cut back by 4 bases and J by 3 bases. Germline CDR1 and CDR2: MDHEN and SYDVKM.

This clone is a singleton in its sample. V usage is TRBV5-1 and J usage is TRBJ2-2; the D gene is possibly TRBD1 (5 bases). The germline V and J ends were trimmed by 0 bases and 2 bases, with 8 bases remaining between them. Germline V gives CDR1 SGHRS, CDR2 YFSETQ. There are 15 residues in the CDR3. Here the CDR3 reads CASSLVQGNTGELFF. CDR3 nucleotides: TGCGCCAGCAGCTTGGTTCAGGGTAACACCGGGGAGCTGTTTTTT.

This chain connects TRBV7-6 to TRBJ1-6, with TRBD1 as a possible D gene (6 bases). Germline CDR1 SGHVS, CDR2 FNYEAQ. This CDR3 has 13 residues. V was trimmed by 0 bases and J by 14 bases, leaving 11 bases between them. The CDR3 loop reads CASSLASGAALHF. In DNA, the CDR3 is TGTGCCAGCAGCTTAGCTTCAGGGGCCGCCCTCCACTTT.

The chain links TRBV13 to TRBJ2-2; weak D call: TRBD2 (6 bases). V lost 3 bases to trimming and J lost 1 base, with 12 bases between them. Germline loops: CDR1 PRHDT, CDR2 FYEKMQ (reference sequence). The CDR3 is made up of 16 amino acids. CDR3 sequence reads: CASSFQAGMNTGELFF. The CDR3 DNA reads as TGTGCCAGCAGCTTCCAAGCGGGTATGAACACCGGGGAGCTGTTTTTT. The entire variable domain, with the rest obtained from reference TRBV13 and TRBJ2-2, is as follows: AAGVIQSPRHLIKEKRETATLKCYPIPRHDTVYWYQQGPGQDPQFLISFYEKMQSDKGSIPDRFSAQQFSDYHSELNMSSLELGDSALYFCASSFQAGMNTGELFFGEGSRLTVL.

CDR3 residues: CASSYPPYGAGNTIYF. Here the CDR3 DNA reads TGTGCCAGCAGTTACCCCCCATACGGGGCTGGAAACACCATATATTTT. The chain recombines TRBV6-6 with TRBJ1-3; D uncertain. The CDR3 spans 16 residues. The germline CDR1 and CDR2 sequences are MNHNY and SVGAGI (reference sequence). V was pared by 2 bases and J by 2 bases, with 13 bases between.